This T cell receptor beta chain was sequenced during a study of cytomegalovirus exposure and HLA in healthy donors. Libraries were prepared by immunoSEQ multiplex PCR; TCRdb keeps only in-frame clonotypes and omits some of them. This repertoire shows about 200,000 clones, 75% to 85% found once; its top ten account for 13%. The sequenced sample was PBMCs. This clonotype was sampled from a woman in her twenties or thirties in good health and CMV-seropositive.

DNA for the CDR3: TGTGCCAGCAGTTTCAGGGTTTTTCAGCCCCAGCATTTT. Its translation: CASSFRVFQPQHF. J is TRBJ1-5 and V is TRBV28, with D possibly being TRBD1 (5 bases). CDR3 size: 13 residues. Per germline, CDR1 MDHEN and CDR2 SYDVKM. V lost 3 bases and J lost 6, with 9 bases in between. Complete variable domain (other parts from reference TRBV28 and TRBJ1-5): DVKVTQSSRYLVKRTGEKVFLECVQDMDHENMFWYRQDPGLGLRLIYFSYDVKMKEKGDIPEGYSVSREKKERFSLILESASTNQTSMYLCASSFRVFQPQHFGDGTRLSIL.